This T cell receptor (beta chain) stems from a study of T cell clonality in common variable immunodeficiency. Study results and caveats: CVID patient heterogeneity limited repertoire-clinical complication correlations.

As regards this clone: The antigen is not known. Read data end 3 residues before the CDR3 end; the end is taken from the germline J gene.

CDR1 is KGHSH and CDR2 is LQKENI in the germline V gene. This CDR3 is 16 amino acids long. Method: immunoSEQ multiplex PCR; TCRdb's copy keeps in-frame clones and lacks some. The sample was found to contain 30,000 to 40,000 clones, and every one recurs. This rearrangement joins TRBV18 to TRBJ1-4; D perhaps matches TRBD1 (5 bases). The origin of this receptor is a person aged 18 to 75 in good health. The specimen sequenced was peripheral blood mononuclear cells. The CDR3 sequence: CASSPDGHSGANVLFF. The part of the CDR3 DNA that was read is TGTGCCAGCTCACCGGACGGTCACTCTGGGGCCAACGTA.